These 15 T cell receptor beta chains share one sample of origin, sequenced in a study of blood T cell repertoires in COVID-19. Profiling relied on immunoSEQ multiplex PCR, and the TCRdb table lists in-frame clones only, not all of them. The table lists 100,000 or so clones, around 80% of them singletons, with 3.5% to 5% in the top ten. The specimen sequenced was peripheral blood. These receptors were obtained from a man aged 55 to 70 with acute or convalescent COVID-19.

The chain has TRBV4-1 and TRBJ2-2; D may be TRBD1 (6 bases). V lost 6 bases and J 0 bases, leaving 11 bases between the germline ends. The CDR3 contains 15 residues. Germline V gene lookup returns CDR1 MGHRA and CDR2 YSYEKL. The CDR3 region is CASRSGTTNTGELFF. CDR3 nucleotides: TGCGCCAGCAGGTCCGGGACAACGAACACCGGGGAGCTGTTTTTT.

This rearrangement joins TRBV19 to TRBJ1-1; 7 nucleotides line up with TRBD1. The germline V gene encodes CDR1 LNHDA and CDR2 SQIVND (reference sequence). The CDR3 is 15 amino acids. With 7 bases clipped from V and 0 bases from J, the junction kept 8 bases outside the gene matches. DNA for the CDR3: TGTGCCAGTACCACAGGGGATAGGATGAACACTGAAGCTTTCTTT. Translation gives CASTTGDRMNTEAFF.

The table lists this clone with many counts. Other DNA sequences of this sample code for an identical CDR3. The rearrangement uses TRBV18 and TRBJ1-5; D perhaps matches TRBD1 (6 bases). This CDR3 spans 15 amino acids. V dropped 2 bases and J dropped 5 bases, with 13 bases sitting between them. Germline V gene lookup returns CDR1 KGHSH and CDR2 LQKENI. Written as DNA, the CDR3 is TGTGCCAGCTCACCAGACGGGACACCCTATCAGCCCCAGCATTTT. It yields the protein CASSPDGTPYQPQHF.

A few counts support this clone. The genes are TRBV2 and TRBJ1-2; TRBD1 is a possible D gene (6 bases). The CDR3 length is 14 residues. CDR1 SNHLY and CDR2 FYNNEI come from the germline V gene. V dropped 0 bases and J dropped 4 bases, with 9 bases sitting between them. This CDR3 reads CASSEADRIYGYTF. The CDR3 DNA sequence: TGTGCCAGCAGTGAAGCGGACAGAATCTATGGCTACACCTTC.

V is TRBV2 and J is TRBJ2-7, with a tentative D call TRBD1 (5 bases). The length of the CDR3 is 13 residues. Trimming shortened V by 3 bases and J by 1 base, and 7 bases separated the two germline ends. CDR1 SNHLY and CDR2 FYNNEI come from the germline V gene. CDR3 residues: CASSDQGSYEQYF. Written as DNA, the CDR3 is TGTGCCAGCAGTGATCAGGGATCCTACGAGCAGTACTTC.

This clone was seen a few times. The chain employs TRBV5-1 and TRBJ2-5; TRBD1 matches 7 bases. CDR3 size: 16 residues. The germline V gene has CDR1 SGHRS and CDR2 YFSETQ. V was pared by 2 bases and J by 4 bases, with 11 bases of the junction left unmatched. The CDR3 loop is CASSFGTTGVGETQYF. DNA for the CDR3: TGCGCCAGCAGCTTCGGCACCACAGGGGTCGGAGAGACCCAGTACTTC.

V is TRBV18 and J is TRBJ1-3; weak D call: TRBD1 (5 bases). Trimming stripped 3 bases from V and 2 bases from J, with 14 bases between. The CDR3 runs 16 residues. The germline V gene has CDR1 KGHSH and CDR2 LQKENI. The CDR3 nucleotides are TGTGCCAGCTCACCCTCGGGGGGACTAACTGGAAACACCATATATTTT. It translates to CASSPSGGLTGNTIYF.

This clone occurred a few times. The chain has TRBV25-1 and TRBJ2-1, with D perhaps TRBD2 (5 bases). Trimming shortened V by 5 bases and J by 8 bases, and 10 bases separated the two germline ends. The CDR3 loop spans 12 amino acids. Germline values: CDR1 MGHDK, CDR2 SYGVNS. CDR3 in DNA: TGTGCCAGCAGTCTTTCCGGGGATGAGCAGTTCTTC. This codes for CASSLSGDEQFF.

This chain connects TRBV7-2 to TRBJ2-1; no reliable D call. The CDR3 length is 12 residues. Germline V gene lookup returns CDR1 SGHTA and CDR2 FQGNSA. Trimming stripped 4 bases from V and 10 bases from J, with 11 bases between. CDR3 amino acids: CASSSAFQEQFF. CDR3 nucleotides: TGTGCCAGCAGCTCCGCCTTCCAGGAGCAGTTCTTC.

J is TRBJ2-2 and V is TRBV27, with D unresolved. Germline assignment: CDR1 MNHEY and CDR2 SMNVEV (reference sequence). Trimming removed 5 bases at V and 0 bases at J, with 13 bases between. The CDR3 is 16 amino acids. The CDR3 reads CASSAILFANTGELFF. The CDR3 DNA reads as TGTGCCAGCAGTGCTATCTTGTTCGCGAACACCGGGGAGCTGTTTTTT.

The CDR3 loop reads CASYQKDPPRGPPPVTYNEQFF. The CDR3 DNA follows: TGTGCCAGCTACCAAAAGGACCCCCCGCGGGGGCCCCCGCCGGTTACCTACAATGAGCAGTTCTTC. This chain uses TRBV14 with TRBJ2-1, with D possibly being TRBD2 (7 bases). Germline lookup yields CDR1 SGHDN and CDR2 FVKESK. Deletions cut 8 bases from V and 2 bases from J, with 37 bases between. The CDR3 contains 22 residues.

In this sample, this clone turned up a few times. CDR3 protein: CASSISRGGDNQPQHF. CDR3 in DNA: TGTGCCAGTAGTATCTCAAGGGGGGGTGACAATCAGCCCCAGCATTTT. This chain joins TRBV19 and TRBJ1-5, with D possibly matching TRBD1 (6 bases). The germline CDR1 and CDR2 sequences are LNHDA and SQIVND (reference sequence). CDR3 length: 16 amino acids. V lost 3 bases and J lost 3, with 15 bases in between.

This clone came up once. The chain combines TRBV3-1 (or the pseudogene TRBV3-2) with TRBJ2-3; 8 bases fit TRBD1. The V segment lost 6 bases and the J segment 9 bases; nucleotides outside the gene matches: 23. This CDR3 comprises 18 residues. CDR1 is LGHDT and CDR2 is YNNKEL in the germline V gene (reference sequence). The CDR3 region is CASSYIPGQGRGERTQYF. CDR3 nucleotide sequence: TGTGCCAGCAGTTACATACCTGGACAGGGACGAGGAGAGAGGACGCAGTATTTT.

The rearrangement links TRBV30 to TRBJ2-5; 8 positions agree with TRBD1. There are 15 residues in the CDR3. Trimming removed 1 base from V and 2 bases from J; junction bases left unmatched: 6. CDR1 GTSNPN and CDR2 SVGIG come from the germline V gene (reference sequence). CDR3 DNA sequence: TGTGCCTGGAGTGCCTTACAGGGGGGACAAGAGACCCAGTACTTC. Translated: CAWSALQGGQETQYF.

This rearrangement joins TRBV5-8 to TRBJ1-2; the D is unclear. The CDR3 contains 13 residues. V dropped 3 bases and J dropped 8 bases, with 14 bases sitting between them. Looked up from germline, CDR1 is SGHTS and CDR2 is YDEGEE. The CDR3 nucleotides read TGTGCCAGCAGCTCTGTCCCCATCAGGGGCTACACCTTC. This translates into CASSSVPIRGYTF.